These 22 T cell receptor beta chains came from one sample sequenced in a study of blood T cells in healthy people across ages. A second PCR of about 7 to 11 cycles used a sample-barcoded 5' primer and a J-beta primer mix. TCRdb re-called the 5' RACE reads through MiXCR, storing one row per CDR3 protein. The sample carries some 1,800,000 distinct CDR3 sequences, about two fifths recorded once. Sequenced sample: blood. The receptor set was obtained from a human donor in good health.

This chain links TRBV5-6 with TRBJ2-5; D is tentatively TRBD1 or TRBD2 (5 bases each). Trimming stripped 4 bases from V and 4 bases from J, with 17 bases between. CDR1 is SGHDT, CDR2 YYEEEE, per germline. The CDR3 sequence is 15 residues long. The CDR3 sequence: CASSIHSGAGETQYF. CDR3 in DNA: TGTGCCAGCAGCATCCACTCCGGGGCGGGAGAGACCCAGTACTTC.

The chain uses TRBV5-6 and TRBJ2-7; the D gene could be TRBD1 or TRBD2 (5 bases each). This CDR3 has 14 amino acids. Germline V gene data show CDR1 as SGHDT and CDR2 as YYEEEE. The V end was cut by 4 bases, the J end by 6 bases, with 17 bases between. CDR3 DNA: TGTGCCAGCAGCGCCCAATACCAGGGAGCCGAGCAGTACTTC. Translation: CASSAQYQGAEQYF.

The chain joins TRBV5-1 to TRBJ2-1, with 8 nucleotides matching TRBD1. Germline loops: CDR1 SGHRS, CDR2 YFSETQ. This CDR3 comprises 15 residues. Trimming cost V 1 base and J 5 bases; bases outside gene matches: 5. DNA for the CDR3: TGCGCCAGCAGCTTGACCGGACAGGGTCACAATGAGCAGTTCTTC. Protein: CASSLTGQGHNEQFF.

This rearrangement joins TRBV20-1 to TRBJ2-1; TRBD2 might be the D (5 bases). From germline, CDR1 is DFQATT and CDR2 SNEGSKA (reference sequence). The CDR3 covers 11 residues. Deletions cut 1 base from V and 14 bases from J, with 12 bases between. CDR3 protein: CSARARGSEFF. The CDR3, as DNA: TGCAGTGCTAGAGCCCGAGGGTCGGAGTTCTTC.

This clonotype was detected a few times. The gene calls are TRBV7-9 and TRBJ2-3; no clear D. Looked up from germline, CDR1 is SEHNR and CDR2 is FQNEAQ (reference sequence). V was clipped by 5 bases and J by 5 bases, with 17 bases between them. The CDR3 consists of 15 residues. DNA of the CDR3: TGTGCCAGCAGCCCAGACCGTTACCCCGGAGATACGCAGTATTTT. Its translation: CASSPDRYPGDTQYF.

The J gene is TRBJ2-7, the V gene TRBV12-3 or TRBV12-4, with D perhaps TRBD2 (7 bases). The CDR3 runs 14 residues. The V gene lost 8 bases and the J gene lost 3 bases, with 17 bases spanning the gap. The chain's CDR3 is CASVRGGVDYEQYF. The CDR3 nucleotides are TGTGCCAGCGTTAGAGGGGGGGTAGACTACGAGCAGTACTTC.

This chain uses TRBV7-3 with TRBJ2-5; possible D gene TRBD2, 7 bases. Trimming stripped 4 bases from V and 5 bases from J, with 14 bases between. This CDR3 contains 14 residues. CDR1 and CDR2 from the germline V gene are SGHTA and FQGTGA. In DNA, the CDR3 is TGTGCCAGCAGCTCGGGGGGACAAGATGAGACCCAGTACTTC. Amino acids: CASSSGGQDETQYF. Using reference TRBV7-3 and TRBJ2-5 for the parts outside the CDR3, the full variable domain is GAGVSQTPSNKVTEKGKYVELRCDPISGHTALYWYRQSLGQGPEFLIYFQGTGAADDSGLPNDRFFAVRPEGSVSTLKIQRTERGDSAVYLCASSSGGQDETQYFGPGTRLLVL.

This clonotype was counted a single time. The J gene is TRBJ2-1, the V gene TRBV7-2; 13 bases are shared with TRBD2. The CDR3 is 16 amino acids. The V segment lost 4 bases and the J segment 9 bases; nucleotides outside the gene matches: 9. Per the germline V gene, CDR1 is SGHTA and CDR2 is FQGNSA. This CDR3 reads CASSSPTSGGAREQFF. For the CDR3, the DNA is TGTGCCAGCAGCTCACCCACTAGCGGGGGGGCCCGTGAGCAGTTCTTC. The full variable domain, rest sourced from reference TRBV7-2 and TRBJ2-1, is GAGVSQSPSNKVTEKGKDVELRCDPISGHTALYWYRQSLGQGLEFLIYFQGNSAPDKSGLPSDRFSAERTGGSVSTLTIQRTQQEDSAVYLCASSSPTSGGAREQFFGPGTRLTVL.

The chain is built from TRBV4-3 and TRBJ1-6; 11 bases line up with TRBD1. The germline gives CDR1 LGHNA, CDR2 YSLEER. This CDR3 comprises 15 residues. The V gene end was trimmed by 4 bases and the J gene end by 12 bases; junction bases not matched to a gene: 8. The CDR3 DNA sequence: TGCGCCAGCAGCCCAACCGGGACAGGGGGATTACCCCTCCACTTT. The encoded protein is CASSPTGTGGLPLHF.

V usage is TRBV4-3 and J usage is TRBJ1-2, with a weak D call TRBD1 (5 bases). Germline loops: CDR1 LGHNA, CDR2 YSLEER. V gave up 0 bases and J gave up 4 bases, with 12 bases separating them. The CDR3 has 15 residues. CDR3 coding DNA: TGCGCCAGCAGCCAAGAATCGGACAAGCTCTATGGCTACACCTTC. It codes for CASSQESDKLYGYTF.

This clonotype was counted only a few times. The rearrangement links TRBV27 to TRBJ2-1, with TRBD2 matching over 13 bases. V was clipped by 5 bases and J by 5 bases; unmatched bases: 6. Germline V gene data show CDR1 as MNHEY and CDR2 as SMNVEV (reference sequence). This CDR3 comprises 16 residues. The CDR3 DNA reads TGTGCCAGCAGTCTAAGAGGGACTAGCGGGGACAATGAGCAGTTCTTC. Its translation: CASSLRGTSGDNEQFF.

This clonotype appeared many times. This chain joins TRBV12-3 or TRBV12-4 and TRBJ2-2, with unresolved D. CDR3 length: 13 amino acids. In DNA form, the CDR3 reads TGTGCTAGCCACTCTTTTATTGGGGGGGAGCTGTTTTTT. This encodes CASHSFIGGELFF.

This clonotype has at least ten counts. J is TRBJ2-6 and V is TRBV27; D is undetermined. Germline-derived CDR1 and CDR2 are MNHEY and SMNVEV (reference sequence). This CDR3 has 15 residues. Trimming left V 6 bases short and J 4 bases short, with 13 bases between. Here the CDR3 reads CASRPADLGANVLTF. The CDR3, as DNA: TGTGCCAGCAGACCAGCAGATCTGGGGGCCAACGTCCTGACTTTC. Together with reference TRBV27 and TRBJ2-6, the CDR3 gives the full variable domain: EAQVTQNPRYLITVTGKKLTVTCSQNMNHEYMSWYRQDPGLGLRQIYYSMNVEVTDKGDVPEGYKVSRKEKRNFPLILESPSPNQTSLYFCASRPADLGANVLTFGAGSRLTVL.

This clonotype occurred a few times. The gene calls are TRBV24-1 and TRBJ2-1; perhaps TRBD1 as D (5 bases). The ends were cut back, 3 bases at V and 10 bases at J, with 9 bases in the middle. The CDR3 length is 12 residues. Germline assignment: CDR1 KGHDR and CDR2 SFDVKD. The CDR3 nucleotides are TGTGCCACCAGTGATCGAAGACAGGAGCAGTTCTTC. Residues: CATSDRRQEQFF.

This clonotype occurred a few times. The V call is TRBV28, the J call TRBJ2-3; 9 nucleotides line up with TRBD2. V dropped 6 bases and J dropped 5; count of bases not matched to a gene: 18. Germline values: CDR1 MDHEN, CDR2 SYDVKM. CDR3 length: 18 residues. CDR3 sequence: CASSSPGGSGGVVDTQYF. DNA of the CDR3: TGTGCCAGCAGCTCCCCGGGTGGTAGCGGGGGAGTTGTAGATACGCAGTATTTT.

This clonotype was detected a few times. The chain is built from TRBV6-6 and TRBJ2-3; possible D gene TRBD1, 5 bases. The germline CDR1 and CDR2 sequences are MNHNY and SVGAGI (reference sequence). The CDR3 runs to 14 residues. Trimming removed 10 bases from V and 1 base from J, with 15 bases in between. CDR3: CATTGYTGTDTQYF. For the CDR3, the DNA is TGTGCCACCACAGGTTATACCGGCACAGATACGCAGTATTTT.

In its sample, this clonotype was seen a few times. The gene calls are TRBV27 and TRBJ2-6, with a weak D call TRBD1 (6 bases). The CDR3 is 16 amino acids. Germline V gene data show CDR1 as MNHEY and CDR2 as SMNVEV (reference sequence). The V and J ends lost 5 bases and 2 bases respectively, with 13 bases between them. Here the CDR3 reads CASSAYRVTGANVLTF. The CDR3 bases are TGTGCCAGCAGTGCGTACAGGGTAACTGGGGCCAACGTCCTGACTTTC. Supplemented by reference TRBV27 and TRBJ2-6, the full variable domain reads EAQVTQNPRYLITVTGKKLTVTCSQNMNHEYMSWYRQDPGLGLRQIYYSMNVEVTDKGDVPEGYKVSRKEKRNFPLILESPSPNQTSLYFCASSAYRVTGANVLTFGAGSRLTVL.

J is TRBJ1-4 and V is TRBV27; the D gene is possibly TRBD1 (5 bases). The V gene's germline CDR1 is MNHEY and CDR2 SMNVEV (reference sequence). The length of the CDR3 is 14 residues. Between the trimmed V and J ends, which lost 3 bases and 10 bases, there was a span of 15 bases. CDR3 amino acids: CASSFGGEGRKLFF. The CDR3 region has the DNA TGTGCCAGCAGTTTCGGGGGGGAGGGGAGAAAACTGTTTTTT.

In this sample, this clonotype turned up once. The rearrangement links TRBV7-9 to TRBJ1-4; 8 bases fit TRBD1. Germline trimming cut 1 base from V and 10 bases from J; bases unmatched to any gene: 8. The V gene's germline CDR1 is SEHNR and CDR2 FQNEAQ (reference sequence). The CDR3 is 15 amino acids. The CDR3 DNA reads TGTGCCAGCAGCTTAGTTTCAGGGGGCCGGAGAAAACTGTTTTTT. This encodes CASSLVSGGRRKLFF.

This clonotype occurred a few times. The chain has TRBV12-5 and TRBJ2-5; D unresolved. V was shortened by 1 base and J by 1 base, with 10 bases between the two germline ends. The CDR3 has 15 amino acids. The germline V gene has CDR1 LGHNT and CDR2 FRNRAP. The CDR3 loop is CASGLGNPGQETQYF. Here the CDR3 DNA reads TGTGCTAGTGGTTTGGGTAACCCTGGCCAAGAGACCCAGTACTTC.

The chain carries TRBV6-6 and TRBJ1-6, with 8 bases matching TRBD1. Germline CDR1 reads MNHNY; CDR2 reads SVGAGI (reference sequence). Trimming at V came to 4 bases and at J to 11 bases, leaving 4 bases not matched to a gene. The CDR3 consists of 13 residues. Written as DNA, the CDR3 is TGTGCCAGCAGTTCAGGGGGCCGAGCACCCCTCCACTTT. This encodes CASSSGGRAPLHF.

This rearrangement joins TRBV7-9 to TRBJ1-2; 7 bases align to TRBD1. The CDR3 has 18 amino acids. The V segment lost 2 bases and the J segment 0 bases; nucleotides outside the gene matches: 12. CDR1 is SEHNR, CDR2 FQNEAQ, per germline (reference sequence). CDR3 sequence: CASSLYPRGRGTNYGYTF. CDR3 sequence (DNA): TGTGCCAGCAGCTTATATCCCCGGGGCAGGGGGACTAACTATGGCTACACCTTC.